Listed here is a single T cell receptor beta chain. This clone appeared a few times. What antigen it recognizes has not been identified. No much larger clonotype is one base removed from it; base qualities were not supplied. This record belongs to a study of metastatic and nonmetastatic thyroid tumors (TCRdb year 2020). The study in broad terms: Repertoires from peripheral blood and from tumor or nodule tissue samples of malignant and benign thyroid patients were compared.

Results and caveats for the whole study, not just this receptor: In both blood and tumor samples, TCR beta diversity was reported to be significantly higher in malignant tumors than in benign nodules.

Including the terminal cysteine and phenylalanine, the CDR3 comprises 14 residues. CDR3 DNA is the only sequence kept; it has 42 bases, read in frame from the first base. V and J are truncated by 0 bases and 4 bases respectively, leaving an intervening sequence of 9 bases. The method behind the library was PCR. Data came from an Illumina HiSeq 4000. High-throughput sequencing was used to profile the TCR beta-chain CDR3 region of every patient. The authors' pipeline ran thus. Drawing on CDR3 differences between clinicopathological groups, the researchers built a classifier meant to tell apart patients with distant-metastatic papillary thyroid cancer. To measure repertoire diversity the researchers used the Shannon index, while the Morisita-Horn index served to gauge how similar the tumor and blood repertoires were. TCRdb reprocessing: public reads trimmed at Q25 with fastp, clones called with MiXCR, in-frame beta chains kept. TCRdb's processing, not the authors' own work, is the source of the V and J calls. This sample is represented by 15,000 to 20,000 clones; 25% to 30% of them were singletons. Clones ranked in the top ten supply roughly an eighth of the sample.

None of the patients had been given any treatment before thyroid surgery. Using T-cell receptor beta sequencing, the researchers looked back retrospectively at clinical samples from patients, gathered between about 2011 and 2018. Recombination linked TRBV12-3 or TRBV12-4 to TRBJ1-1, with no reliable assignment of the D segment. Sequenced: tumor tissue. This TCR was recovered from a male donor with papillary thyroid cancer or a benign thyroid nodule (not recorded which). Some clones in this sample may be carry-over from other donors' samples. CDR3 loop: CASSLAGFATEAFF. The nucleotide sequence reads TGTGCCAGCAGTTTAGCAGGGTTCGCCACTGAAGCTTTCTTT.